In this sample, the clone carrying this TCR beta chain turned up a few times. Its antigen is not known. These data are taken from a study of cytomegalovirus exposure and HLA in healthy donors. Study details: Most donors, 70% to 85% of 350 to 450 genotyped, fell in the Caucasian-associated ancestry cluster. Study results and limitations: Earlier analysis found most TCR beta V segments productive about 87% or about 30% of the time.

Germline trimming cut 7 bases from V and 5 bases from J; bases unmatched to any gene: 11. This CDR3 contains 15 residues. Germline CDR1 is SGHAT and CDR2 is FQNNGV. Researchers ran the PCR with 60 Vbeta and 13 Jbeta primers. Only in-frame clones appear in the TCRdb table, and some are missing; sequencing was by immunoSEQ multiplex PCR. Of roughly 160,000 clones listed, about 68% are singletons. This clonotype was sampled from a female donor in good health and CMV-seronegative. Specimen: PBMCs. The rearrangement joins TRBV11-2 to TRBJ2-5, with TRBD2 identical over 9 bases. CDR3: CASILERGASETQYF. The CDR3 coding sequence is TGTGCCAGCATTCTCGAGCGGGGGGCTTCGGAGACCCAGTACTTC.